The next 12 T cell receptor beta chains were all read from a single sample in a study of tumor-infiltrating lymphocytes in primary liver carcinoma. TCR beta cDNA was reverse-transcribed from roughly 520 ng of total RNA. The reaction used a constant-region primer and ProtoScript II reverse transcriptase. Modified slightly, ARM-PCR produced TCR beta libraries over three nested multiplex PCR rounds. Both of the initial two PCR rounds ran for 10 cycles and employed TRBV1-TRBV30 forward primers alongside a C-beta reverse primer. A single record per CDR3 protein comes from TCRdb applying MiXCR to the multiplex PCR reads. This table holds around 71,000 distinct CDR3 sequences, 70% to 80% found once. Co-extraction of both nucleic acids (RNA and DNA) used about 17-31 mg of unsorted bulk tissue. Sequencing was carried out using liver tumor tissue from sampling region 4. Subset in this sample: tumor region T4, right-lateral pole. The receptors here all came from a woman aged 55-69 years with primary liver carcinoma and hepatitis B virus infection.

Concerning this clonotype itself: At one end the junction does not follow the germline gene, possibly because of a read error. The chain has TRBV6-6 and TRBJ2-5; the match to TRBD1 covers 9 bases. CDR3 length equals 14 residues. Germline-derived CDR1 and CDR2 are MNHNY and SVGAGI (reference sequence). DNA for the CDR3: TGTGCCTGCAGCGACGGGACAGGGAGGGAGACCCAGTACTTT. Translation gives CACSDGTGRETQYF.

With regard to this clonotype: Germline is not matched at one junction end, which may reflect a read error. The chain links TRBV7-8 to TRBJ2-7, with D perhaps matching TRBD1 or TRBD2 (5 bases each). This CDR3 has 15 amino acids. Per germline, CDR1 SGHVS and CDR2 FQNEAQ. The DNA for the CDR3 is TGTGTCAGCAGCCTAACCGGGACCCTATCTCGTGAGCAGTACTTC. Residues: CVSSLTGTLSREQYF.

This clonotype was detected once. A much larger clone differs from this one at a single base, so this may be a read error. The V gene is TRBV5-1, the J gene TRBJ2-7, with D possibly TRBD1 on 6 matching bases. The CDR3 is made up of 14 amino acids. Looked up from germline, CDR1 is SGHRS and CDR2 is YFSETQ. The CDR3 DNA sequence: TGCGCCAGCAGCTTGTTGGGGGCTCCCTACGAGCACTACTTC. It encodes CASSLLGAPYEHYF.

This CDR3 is CASRDWAGLYEQYF. The CDR3 bases are TGCGCCAGCAGAGACTGGGCAGGATTATATGAGCAGTACTTC. This sequence joins TRBV10-2 and TRBJ2-7; no clear D. The germline V gene has CDR1 WSHSY and CDR2 SAAADI. This CDR3 has 14 amino acids. V was trimmed by 6 bases and J by 7 bases, leaving 19 bases between them.

Points on this clonotype: A much larger clone differs by one base, so this may be a read error. The V gene is TRBV29-1, the J gene TRBJ2-3, with D possibly matching TRBD2 (6 bases). Germline V gene data show CDR1 as SQVTM and CDR2 as ANQGSEA. Trimming took off 5 bases at V and 2 bases at J, with 17 bases between the two ends. This CDR3 is built from 15 residues. The CDR3 is CSVYTGTGNTDTQYF. DNA of the CDR3: TGCAGCGTTTACACCGGGACTGGGAACACAGATACGCAGTATTTT.

Comments on this clonotype: One junction end does not reproduce the germline sequence, and a read error may be involved. The chain uses TRBV29-1 and TRBJ1-1, with TRBD1 as a possible D gene (5 bases). CDR3 length equals 13 residues. Germline-derived CDR1 and CDR2 are SQVTM and ANQGSEA. The CDR3 region is CSVVGTGDTDAFF. For the CDR3, the DNA is TGCAGCGTTGTGGGGACGGGAGACACTGATGCTTTCTTT.

This clonotype occurred a few times. This may come from a read error, since a much larger clone is one base off. CDR3 nucleotides: TGTGCCAGCAGTTCCCGGGACAGGGTTTACTATGGCTACACCTTC. This translates into CASSSRDRVYYGYTF. The chain links TRBV6-8 to TRBJ1-2; 9 bases are shared with TRBD1. The CDR3 covers 15 residues. Germline loops: CDR1 MNHGY, CDR2 SAAAGT. The trim removed 4 bases at V and 3 bases at J, leaving 6 bases unmatched.

The chain employs TRBV20-1 and TRBJ2-5, with a weak D call TRBD2 (6 bases). Trimming took 3 bases from V and 5 from J, leaving 19 bases between them. Germline V gene lookup returns CDR1 DFQATT and CDR2 SNEGSKA (reference sequence). The CDR3 consists of 15 residues. Here the CDR3 DNA reads TGCAGTGCTAGGGCGGGGTGGGGGGTGAAGGAGACCCAGTACTTC. Translating it yields CSARAGWGVKETQYF.

About this clonotype: The junction and the germline gene differ at one end; a read error may be behind it. The chain employs TRBV29-1 and TRBJ2-1; maybe TRBD2 (6 bases). The CDR3 consists of 13 residues. The V gene's germline CDR1 is SQVTM and CDR2 ANQGSEA. DNA of the CDR3: TGCAGCCTTGAAAACGGGAGAACCAATGAGCAGTTCTTC. Amino acids: CSLENGRTNEQFF.

The chain carries TRBV7-3 and TRBJ2-1; 11 nucleotides agree with TRBD2. The CDR3 is 17 amino acids. CDR1 is SGHTA and CDR2 is FQGTGA in the germline V gene. Trimming at V came to 1 base and at J to 11 bases, leaving 13 bases not matched to a gene. The chain's CDR3 is CASSLSPLGTSGSKQFF. The CDR3 DNA is TGTGCCAGCAGCTTAAGTCCCCTGGGGACTAGCGGAAGCAAGCAGTTCTTC.

This clonotype occurred many times. A much bigger clone sits one base away, suggesting this may be a read error. The rearrangement links TRBV30 to TRBJ2-3, with 8 bases that match TRBD2. CDR3 length: 13 residues. Trimming at V came to 1 base and at J to 6 bases, leaving 3 bases not matched to a gene. The germline CDR1 and CDR2 sequences are GTSNPN and SVGIG (reference sequence). The CDR3 region is CAWSAASGDTQYF. The CDR3 nucleotides are TGTGCCTGGAGTGCAGCTAGCGGGGATACGCAGTATTTT.

As concerns this clonotype: At one end, the junction sequence differs from germline, possibly due to a read error. This rearrangement joins TRBV6-5 to TRBJ2-1; 10 positions match TRBD2. Germline CDR1 reads MNHEY; CDR2 reads SVGAGI. The CDR3 has 14 residues. CDR3: CASGPAGGYNDQIF. Written as DNA, the CDR3 is TGTGCCAGCGGTCCAGCGGGGGGGTACAATGATCAGATCTTC.